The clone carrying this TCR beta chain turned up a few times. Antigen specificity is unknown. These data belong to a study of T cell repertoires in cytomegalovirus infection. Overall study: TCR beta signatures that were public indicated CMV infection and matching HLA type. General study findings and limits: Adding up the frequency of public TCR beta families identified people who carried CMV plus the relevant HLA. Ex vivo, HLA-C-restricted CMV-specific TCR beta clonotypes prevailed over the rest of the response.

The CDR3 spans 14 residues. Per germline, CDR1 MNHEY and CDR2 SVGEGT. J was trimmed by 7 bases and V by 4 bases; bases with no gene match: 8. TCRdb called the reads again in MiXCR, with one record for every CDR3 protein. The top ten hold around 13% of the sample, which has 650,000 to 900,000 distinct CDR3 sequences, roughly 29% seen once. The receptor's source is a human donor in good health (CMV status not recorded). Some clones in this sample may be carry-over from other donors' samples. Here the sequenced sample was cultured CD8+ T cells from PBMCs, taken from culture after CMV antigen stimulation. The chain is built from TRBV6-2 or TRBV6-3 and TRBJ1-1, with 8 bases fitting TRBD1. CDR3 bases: TGTGCCAGCAGTTTGGCGCGAGGACAGGGTGAAGCTTTCTTT. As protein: CASSLARGQGEAFF.